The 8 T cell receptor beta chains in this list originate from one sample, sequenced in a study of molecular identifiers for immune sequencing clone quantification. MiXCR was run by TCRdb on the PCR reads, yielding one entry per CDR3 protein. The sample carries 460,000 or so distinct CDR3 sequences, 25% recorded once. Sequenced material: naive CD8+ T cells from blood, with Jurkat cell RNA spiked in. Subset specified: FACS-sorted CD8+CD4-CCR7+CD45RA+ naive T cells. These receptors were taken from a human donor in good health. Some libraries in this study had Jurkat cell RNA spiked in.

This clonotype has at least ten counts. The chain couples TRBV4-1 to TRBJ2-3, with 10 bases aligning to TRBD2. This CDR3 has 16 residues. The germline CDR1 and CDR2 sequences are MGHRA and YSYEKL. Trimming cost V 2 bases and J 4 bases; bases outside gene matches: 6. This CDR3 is CASSQNSGGPPDTQYF. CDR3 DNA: TGCGCCAGCAGCCAAAATAGCGGGGGGCCTCCAGATACGCAGTATTTT.

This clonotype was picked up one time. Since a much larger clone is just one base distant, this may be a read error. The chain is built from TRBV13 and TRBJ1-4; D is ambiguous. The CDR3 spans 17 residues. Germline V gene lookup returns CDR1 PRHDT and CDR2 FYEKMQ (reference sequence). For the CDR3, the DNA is TGTGCCAGCAGCTCTTCGGAAGACGGTCTAACTAATGAAAAACCGTTTTTT. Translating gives CASSSSEDGLTNEKPFF.

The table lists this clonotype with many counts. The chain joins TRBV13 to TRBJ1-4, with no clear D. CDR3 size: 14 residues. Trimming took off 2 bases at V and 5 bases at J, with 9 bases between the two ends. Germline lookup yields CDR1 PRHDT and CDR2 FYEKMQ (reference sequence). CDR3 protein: CASSLQSPNEKLFF. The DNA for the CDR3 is TGTGCCAGCAGCTTACAGAGTCCGAATGAAAAACTGTTTTTT.

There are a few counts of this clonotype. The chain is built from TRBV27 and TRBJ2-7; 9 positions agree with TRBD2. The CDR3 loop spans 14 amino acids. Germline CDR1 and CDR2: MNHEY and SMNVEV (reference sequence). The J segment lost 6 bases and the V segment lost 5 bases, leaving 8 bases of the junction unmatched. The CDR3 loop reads CASSPGTSLSEQYF. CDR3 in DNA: TGTGCCAGCAGTCCCGGGACTAGCCTCTCCGAGCAGTACTTC.

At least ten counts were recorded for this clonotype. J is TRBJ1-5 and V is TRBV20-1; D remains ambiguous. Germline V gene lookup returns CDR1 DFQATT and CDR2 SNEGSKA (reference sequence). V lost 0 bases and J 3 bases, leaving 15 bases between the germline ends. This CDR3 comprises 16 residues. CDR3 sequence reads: CSARDNLLGLNQPQHF. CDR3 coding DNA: TGCAGTGCTAGAGATAACCTTCTAGGACTCAATCAGCCCCAGCATTTT.

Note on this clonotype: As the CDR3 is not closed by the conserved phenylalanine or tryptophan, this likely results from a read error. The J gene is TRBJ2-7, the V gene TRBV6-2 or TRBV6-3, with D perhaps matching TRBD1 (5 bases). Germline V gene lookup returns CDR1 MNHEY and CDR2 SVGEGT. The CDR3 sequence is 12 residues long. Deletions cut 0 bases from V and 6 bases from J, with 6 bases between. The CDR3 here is CASSYSRGEQYS. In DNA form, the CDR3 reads TGTGCCAGCAGTTACTCTAGGGGCGAGCAGTACTCC.

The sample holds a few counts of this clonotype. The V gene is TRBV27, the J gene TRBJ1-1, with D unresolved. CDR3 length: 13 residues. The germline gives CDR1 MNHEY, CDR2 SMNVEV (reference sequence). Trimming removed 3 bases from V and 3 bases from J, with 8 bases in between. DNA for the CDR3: TGTGCCAGCAGTTTCGGCCGTGACACTGAAGCTTTCTTT. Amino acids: CASSFGRDTEAFF.

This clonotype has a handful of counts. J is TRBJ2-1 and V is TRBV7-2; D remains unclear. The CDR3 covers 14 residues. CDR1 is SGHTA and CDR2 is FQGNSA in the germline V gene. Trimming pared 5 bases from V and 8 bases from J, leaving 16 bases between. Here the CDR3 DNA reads TGTGCCAGCAGCCTCTGGACCTCGTCGGATGAGCAGTTCTTC. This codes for CASSLWTSSDEQFF.